These T cell receptor beta chains were read from a single sample in a study of blood T cell repertoires in COVID-19. Clones were read by immunoSEQ multiplex PCR, and TCRdb kept only the in-frame ones, dropping some. The data hold about 260,000 clones, with approximately 88% observed a single time. The material sequenced was PBMCs or T cells enriched from blood (not recorded which). The receptors shown here come from a woman aged 40 to 55 who had been exposed to COVID-19. The CDR3 runs from the conserved cysteine through the conserved F or W. D genes are given only for firm matches. Clone size is not always given. Where it is, it says once, few, many or a class for expanded clones.

j_call: TRBJ2-2
d_call: .
v_call: TRBV7-3
clone_size: .
cdr3_aa: CASSLRSPSTGELFF
cdr3_nt: TGTGCCAGCAGCTTAAGGAGTCCGAGTACCGGGGAGCTGTTTTTT

j_call: TRBJ1-1
d_call: TRBD1
v_call: TRBV28
clone_size: .
cdr3_aa: CASSLPTGTGLKGFF
cdr3_nt: TGTGCCAGCAGTTTACCGACCGGGACAGGGCTTAAGGGTTTCTTT

j_call: TRBJ2-3
d_call: .
v_call: TRBV7-9
clone_size: .
cdr3_aa: CASSLGAWAGTDTQYF
cdr3_nt: TGTGCCAGCAGCTTAGGGGCTTGGGCAGGGACAGATACGCAGTATTTT

j_call: TRBJ2-5
d_call: .
v_call: TRBV5-1
clone_size: .
cdr3_aa: CASSVTGTKETQYF
cdr3_nt: TGCGCCAGCAGCGTGACAGGTACGAAGGAGACCCAGTACTTC

j_call: TRBJ2-7
d_call: .
v_call: TRBV7-3
clone_size: .
cdr3_aa: CASSLDTYEQYF
cdr3_nt: TGTGCCAGCAGCTTAGACACCTACGAGCAGTACTTC

j_call: TRBJ1-2
d_call: .
v_call: TRBV14
clone_size: .
cdr3_aa: CASSHELNYGYTF
cdr3_nt: TGTGCCAGCAGCCACGAACTCAACTATGGCTACACCTTC

j_call: TRBJ2-1
d_call: TRBD2
v_call: TRBV5-6
clone_size: once
cdr3_aa: CASSSGLAGAWEQFF
cdr3_nt: TGTGCCAGCAGCTCTGGACTAGCGGGAGCATGGGAGCAGTTCTTC

j_call: TRBJ1-1
d_call: TRBD1
v_call: TRBV7-9
clone_size: few
cdr3_aa: CASSSRTGGNTEAFF
cdr3_nt: TGTGCCAGCAGCTCACGGACAGGGGGGAACACTGAAGCTTTCTTT

j_call: TRBJ2-1
d_call: .
v_call: TRBV27
clone_size: .
cdr3_aa: CASTLSGDSEQFF
cdr3_nt: TGTGCCAGCACCCTCTCTGGGGACTCTGAGCAGTTCTTC

j_call: TRBJ2-3
d_call: TRBD1
v_call: TRBV29-1
clone_size: .
cdr3_aa: CSVEKGQHFTDTQYF
cdr3_nt: TGCAGCGTTGAAAAGGGACAGCATTTCACAGATACGCAGTATTTT

j_call: TRBJ1-6
d_call: .
v_call: TRBV25-1
clone_size: .
cdr3_aa: CATSNLRGQKHSPLHF
cdr3_nt: TGTGCCACGTCTAATCTGCGAGGACAAAAACACTCACCCCTCCACTTT

j_call: TRBJ2-3
d_call: TRBD2
v_call: TRBV4-2
clone_size: .
cdr3_aa: CASSQARAGGLDTQYF
cdr3_nt: TGTGCCAGCAGCCAAGCCCGCGCGGGGGGGTTAGATACGCAGTATTTT

j_call: TRBJ2-5
d_call: TRBD2
v_call: TRBV9
clone_size: .
cdr3_aa: CASSVTSGNLIETQYF
cdr3_nt: TGTGCCAGCAGCGTAACTAGCGGGAATCTTATAGAGACCCAGTACTTC

j_call: TRBJ2-3
d_call: .
v_call: TRBV29-1
clone_size: .
cdr3_aa: CSVEFARHPDTQYF
cdr3_nt: TGCAGCGTTGAATTTGCCAGGCACCCCGATACGCAGTATTTT

j_call: TRBJ1-1
d_call: .
v_call: TRBV30
clone_size: .
cdr3_aa: CAWSPSLGANTEAFF
cdr3_nt: TGTGCCTGGAGTCCCTCCCTGGGGGCGAACACTGAAGCTTTCTTT

j_call: TRBJ2-3
d_call: .
v_call: TRBV14
clone_size: .
cdr3_aa: CASSQGSTDTQYF
cdr3_nt: TGTGCCAGCAGTCAGGGGAGCACAGATACGCAGTATTTT

j_call: TRBJ2-1
d_call: TRBD2
v_call: TRBV24-1
clone_size: .
cdr3_aa: CATSDFGRTSGRIYNEQFF
cdr3_nt: TGTGCCACCAGTGATTTCGGCAGGACTAGCGGGAGGATCTACAATGAGCAGTTCTTC

j_call: TRBJ2-1
d_call: TRBD2
v_call: TRBV11-2
clone_size: few
cdr3_aa: CASSPGLAGVEQFF
cdr3_nt: TGTGCCAGCAGCCCAGGACTAGCGGGAGTTGAGCAGTTCTTC

j_call: TRBJ2-2
d_call: TRBD1
v_call: TRBV5-5
clone_size: .
cdr3_aa: CASSYEVQGARTGELFF
cdr3_nt: TGTGCCAGCAGCTACGAAGTCCAGGGGGCGCGGACCGGGGAGCTGTTTTTT

j_call: TRBJ1-1
d_call: .
v_call: TRBV12-3/TRBV12-4
clone_size: .
cdr3_aa: CASSLDVRGEAFF
cdr3_nt: TGTGCCAGCAGTTTAGATGTCCGAGGCGAAGCTTTCTTT

j_call: TRBJ1-1
d_call: TRBD1
v_call: TRBV10-3
clone_size: .
cdr3_aa: CAISERDRVTEAFF
cdr3_nt: TGTGCCATCAGTGAAAGGGACAGGGTCACTGAAGCTTTCTTT

j_call: TRBJ2-2
d_call: TRBD1
v_call: TRBV2
clone_size: .
cdr3_aa: CASRGQGTGELFF
cdr3_nt: TGTGCCAGCCGAGGACAGGGGACCGGGGAGCTGTTTTTT

j_call: TRBJ2-7
d_call: .
v_call: TRBV28
clone_size: .
cdr3_aa: CASNTQGPVYEQYF
cdr3_nt: TGTGCCAGCAACACCCAGGGCCCAGTCTACGAGCAGTACTTC

j_call: TRBJ1-3
d_call: .
v_call: TRBV30
clone_size: .
cdr3_aa: CAWSGGSGNTIYF
cdr3_nt: TGTGCCTGGAGCGGGGGCTCTGGAAACACCATATATTTT

j_call: TRBJ1-2
d_call: .
v_call: TRBV10-1
clone_size: .
cdr3_aa: CAAPPGGYTF
cdr3_nt: TGCGCCGCACCCCCAGGGGGCTACACCTTC

j_call: TRBJ2-2
d_call: .
v_call: TRBV19
clone_size: .
cdr3_aa: CASSGSEVTGELFF
cdr3_nt: TGTGCCAGTAGTGGGTCGGAGGTCACCGGGGAGCTGTTTTTT

j_call: TRBJ1-2
d_call: .
v_call: TRBV6-4
clone_size: .
cdr3_aa: CASSDSIHRAVNYGYTF
cdr3_nt: TGTGCCAGCAGTGACTCGATTCATAGAGCTGTTAACTATGGCTACACCTTC

j_call: TRBJ2-3
d_call: .
v_call: TRBV5-1
clone_size: .
cdr3_aa: CASSLAVRGPIDTQYF
cdr3_nt: TGCGCCAGCAGCCTGGCGGTAAGGGGTCCTATAGATACGCAGTATTTT

j_call: TRBJ2-2
d_call: TRBD2
v_call: TRBV30
clone_size: .
cdr3_aa: CAWSVQRTSVPGELFF
cdr3_nt: TGTGCCTGGAGTGTACAGAGGACTAGTGTCCCCGGGGAGCTGTTTTTT

j_call: TRBJ2-3
d_call: TRBD1
v_call: TRBV6-5
clone_size: .
cdr3_aa: CASRRTGGTQYF
cdr3_nt: TGTGCCAGCAGGCGTACAGGGGGGACGCAGTATTTT

j_call: TRBJ1-4
d_call: .
v_call: TRBV5-1
clone_size: .
cdr3_aa: CASSLGATGALEKLFF
cdr3_nt: TGCGCCAGCAGCTTGGGGGCGACAGGTGCCCTAGAAAAACTGTTTTTT

j_call: TRBJ2-5
d_call: TRBD2
v_call: TRBV19
clone_size: .
cdr3_aa: CASSTSRPGGPETQYF
cdr3_nt: TGTGCCAGTAGTACCTCTAGGCCGGGGGGGCCGGAGACCCAGTACTTC

j_call: TRBJ2-3
d_call: .
v_call: TRBV29-1
clone_size: .
cdr3_aa: CSVEGLDGDTQYF
cdr3_nt: TGCAGCGTTGAGGGTCTAGACGGAGATACGCAGTATTTT

j_call: TRBJ2-3
d_call: .
v_call: TRBV5-6
clone_size: .
cdr3_aa: CASSLDSLYLTDTQYF
cdr3_nt: TGTGCCAGCAGCTTGGACAGCCTTTATCTCACAGATACGCAGTATTTT

j_call: TRBJ1-5
d_call: TRBD1
v_call: TRBV6-2/TRBV6-3
clone_size: .
cdr3_aa: CASSYARGLGQPQHF
cdr3_nt: TGTGCCAGCAGTTACGCCAGGGGGCTTGGACAGCCCCAGCATTTT

j_call: TRBJ2-3
d_call: TRBD2
v_call: TRBV19
clone_size: .
cdr3_aa: CASSTRLASLPFTQYF
cdr3_nt: TGTGCCAGTAGTACACGACTAGCAAGCCTCCCGTTTACGCAGTATTTT

j_call: TRBJ2-2
d_call: TRBD2
v_call: TRBV28
clone_size: .
cdr3_aa: CASSLSLAGRTGELFF
cdr3_nt: TGTGCCAGCAGTTTGTCGCTAGCGGGACGCACCGGGGAGCTGTTTTTT

j_call: TRBJ1-6
d_call: TRBD1
v_call: TRBV19
clone_size: once
cdr3_aa: CASSKDDRVLPLHF
cdr3_nt: TGTGCCAGTAGTAAGGACGACAGGGTCCTCCCCCTCCACTTT

j_call: TRBJ2-3
d_call: .
v_call: TRBV5-5
clone_size: once
cdr3_aa: CASSLLGRTQYF
cdr3_nt: TGTGCCAGCAGCTTGCTAGGGAGGACGCAGTATTTT

j_call: TRBJ2-2
d_call: .
v_call: TRBV5-1
clone_size: .
cdr3_aa: CASKENGALRSGELFF
cdr3_nt: TGTGCCAGCAAGGAGAACGGAGCCCTCCGTTCCGGGGAGCTGTTTTTT

j_call: TRBJ2-2
d_call: TRBD2
v_call: TRBV7-9
clone_size: .
cdr3_aa: CASSPRLAGQGIELFF
cdr3_nt: TGTGCCAGCAGCCCTAGACTAGCGGGCCAAGGTATCGAGCTGTTTTTT

j_call: TRBJ2-1
d_call: TRBD2
v_call: TRBV7-3
clone_size: .
cdr3_aa: CASSLGREGEQFF
cdr3_nt: TGTGCCAGCAGCTTAGGGAGGGAAGGTGAGCAGTTCTTC

j_call: TRBJ2-5
d_call: .
v_call: TRBV7-9
clone_size: .
cdr3_aa: CASRNLQETQYF
cdr3_nt: TGTGCCAGCAGAAACCTGCAGGAGACCCAGTACTTC

j_call: TRBJ1-5
d_call: TRBD1
v_call: TRBV30
clone_size: .
cdr3_aa: CAWSGYGQVLNQPQHF
cdr3_nt: TGTGCCTGGAGTGGCTATGGACAGGTCCTCAATCAGCCCCAGCATTTT

j_call: TRBJ2-2
d_call: TRBD1
v_call: TRBV11-2
clone_size: .
cdr3_aa: CASRLDRGTGELFF
cdr3_nt: TGTGCCAGCAGATTAGACAGGGGAACCGGGGAGCTGTTTTTT

j_call: TRBJ1-1
d_call: .
v_call: TRBV10-3
clone_size: once
cdr3_aa: CAISAGTEAFF
cdr3_nt: TGTGCCATCAGTGCAGGGACTGAAGCTTTCTTT

j_call: TRBJ1-3
d_call: .
v_call: TRBV18
clone_size: once
cdr3_aa: CASSPDRPVNTIYF
cdr3_nt: TGTGCCAGCTCACCCGACAGGCCTGTAAACACCATATATTTT